The next 18 T cell receptor beta chains were all read from a single sample in a study of early T cells in non-severe SARS-CoV-2 infection (dated by TCRdb to about 2021). Library construction relied on 5' RACE. The instrument given in TCRdb is NextSeq 500. TCRdb itself trimmed the public reads at Q25 with fastp, ran MiXCR and retained productive beta chains. Every CDR3 protein is listed once, alongside the most common genes and DNA of its rows. This sample holds over 25,000 distinct CDR3 sequences; about 6% were observed only once. The ten largest clones add up to 13% of the sample. The sample comprised whole blood. The receptors were gathered from an adult who was a healthcare worker with PCR-confirmed SARS-CoV-2 infection or an uninfected control (not recorded which).

Many counts were recorded for this clonotype. The CDR3 nucleotides read TGCAGCGTTGGGACAGGGGGCTACAATGAGCAGTTCTTC. Residues: CSVGTGGYNEQFF. The chain combines TRBV29-1 with TRBJ2-1, with TRBD1 matching 10 bases. Germline V gene lookup returns CDR1 SQVTM and CDR2 ANQGSEA. Trimming removed 4 bases from V and 3 bases from J; junction bases left unmatched: 0. The CDR3 loop spans 13 amino acids.

The chain combines TRBV18 with TRBJ2-3; tentatively, D is TRBD2 (5 bases). This CDR3 has 14 residues. V lost 3 bases and J 5 bases, leaving 12 bases between the germline ends. CDR1 and CDR2 from the germline V gene are KGHSH and LQKENI. The CDR3 bases are TGTGCCAGCTCACCGCCCCGCCGGGGAGATACGCAGTATTTT. Its protein is CASSPPRRGDTQYF. Complete variable domain (other parts from reference TRBV18 and TRBJ2-3): NAGVMQNPRHLVRRRGQEARLRCSPMKGHSHVYWYRQLPEEGLKFMVYLQKENIIDESGMPKERFSAEFPKEGPSILRIQQVVRGDSAAYFCASSPPRRGDTQYFGPGTRLTVL.

This clonotype showed up many times. V and J are TRBV11-2 and TRBJ2-5; TRBD1 aligns across 7 bases. Germline CDR1 and CDR2: SGHAT and FQNNGV. The CDR3 sequence is 15 residues long. Trimming took 1 base from V and 3 from J; bases not matched to a gene: 5. The CDR3 spells CASSLGKTGKETQYF. CDR3 DNA: TGTGCCAGCAGCTTAGGCAAGACAGGGAAAGAGACCCAGTACTTC.

This clonotype was counted at least ten times. The V and J genes are TRBV29-1 and TRBJ2-2; no reliable D call. Trimming removed 4 bases at V and 5 bases at J, with 11 bases between. CDR1 is SQVTM and CDR2 is ANQGSEA in the germline V gene. This CDR3 comprises 13 residues. CDR3 sequence reads: CSVVRYGTGELFF. In nucleotides, the CDR3 is TGCAGCGTTGTTAGATATGGGACCGGGGAGCTGTTTTTT.

This clonotype occurred a few times. The genes are TRBV30 and TRBJ2-7, with 10 bases identical to TRBD1. The CDR3 is 16 residues long. Trimming took 2 bases from V and 3 from J; bases not matched to a gene: 10. Looked up from germline, CDR1 is GTSNPN and CDR2 is SVGIG (reference sequence). The CDR3 is CAWSPPLDRGIYEQYF. The CDR3, as DNA: TGTGCCTGGAGTCCCCCACTGGACAGGGGGATCTACGAGCAGTACTTC.

Many counts were recorded for this clonotype. CDR3 amino acids: CSVEKASGGTDTQYF. For the CDR3, the DNA is TGCAGCGTTGAGAAGGCCTCGGGGGGCACAGATACGCAGTATTTT. The chain uses TRBV29-1 and TRBJ2-3; a weak D match, TRBD2 (6 bases). Germline CDR1 SQVTM, CDR2 ANQGSEA. The CDR3 runs to 15 residues. V was pared by 3 bases and J by 1 base, with 14 bases between.

In this sample, this clonotype turned up many times. This chain connects TRBV4-3 to TRBJ2-1; D is perhaps TRBD1 (6 bases). The CDR3 is 16 residues long. V gave up 5 bases and J gave up 9 bases, with 23 bases separating them. Germline V CDR1 and CDR2: LGHNA, YSLEER. The CDR3, as DNA: TGCGCCAGCAGCAGTGTCCTCAGGGACACATTCGGTGAGCAGTTCTTC. As protein: CASSSVLRDTFGEQFF.

This clonotype has ten or more counts. V usage is TRBV7-9 and J usage is TRBJ2-1; no reliable D call. The V gene's germline CDR1 is SEHNR and CDR2 FQNEAQ (reference sequence). The CDR3 consists of 12 residues. Trimming cost V 6 bases and J 5 bases, with 8 bases left between them. The CDR3 coding sequence is TGTGCCAGCAGTCTGGCGCACAATGAGCAGTTCTTC. This translates into CASSLAHNEQFF.

The table lists this clonotype with many counts. The V and J genes are TRBV20-1 and TRBJ2-7, with 8 bases fitting TRBD1. Trimming cost V 0 bases and J 11 bases; bases outside gene matches: 12. Per germline, CDR1 DFQATT and CDR2 SNEGSKA (reference sequence). This CDR3 has 14 residues. CDR3 sequence reads: CSARDPGQVTREYF. DNA for the CDR3: TGCAGTGCTAGAGATCCGGGACAGGTAACGCGCGAGTACTTC.

This clonotype was found many times. This chain joins TRBV20-1 and TRBJ1-1; the match to TRBD1 covers 8 bases. V lost 5 bases and J lost 5; bases outside the gene matches: 10. Germline values: CDR1 DFQATT, CDR2 SNEGSKA (reference sequence). This CDR3 has 14 residues. This CDR3 reads CSAPRTGPRTEAFF. The DNA for the CDR3 is TGCAGTGCTCCTCGGACAGGGCCTCGGACTGAAGCTTTCTTT.

At least ten counts were recorded for this clonotype. The genes are TRBV7-7 and TRBJ2-3; D uncertain. Trimming cost V 5 bases and J 0 bases, with 9 bases left between them. The CDR3 totals 14 residues. Germline lookup yields CDR1 SSHAT and CDR2 FNYEAQ (reference sequence). The CDR3 reads CASSPFPSTDTQYF. DNA for the CDR3: TGTGCCAGCAGCCCTTTCCCAAGCACAGATACGCAGTATTTT.

The chain combines TRBV5-1 with TRBJ2-1; D might be TRBD1 or TRBD2, each matching 5 bases. This CDR3 is built from 16 residues. In germline, CDR1 is SGHRS, CDR2 YFSETQ. V was shortened by 5 bases and J by 4 bases, with 19 bases between the two germline ends. The CDR3 is CASRPESGTAYNEQFF. DNA of the CDR3: TGCGCCAGCAGACCCGAATCCGGGACCGCGTACAATGAGCAGTTCTTC.

This clonotype came up a few times. This rearrangement joins TRBV30 to TRBJ2-1; tentative D call: TRBD2 (5 bases). There are 11 residues in the CDR3. Trimming pared 3 bases from V and 15 bases from J, leaving 15 bases between. Germline V lookup: CDR1 GTSNPN, CDR2 SVGIG (reference sequence). This CDR3 reads CAWRGSAAGFF. As DNA, the CDR3 is TGTGCCTGGAGAGGATCGGCGGCGGGGTTCTTC.

This chain links TRBV28 with TRBJ1-1; no clear D. The germline V gene has CDR1 MDHEN and CDR2 SYDVKM. Trimming pared 3 bases from V and 1 base from J, leaving 12 bases between. The CDR3 extends over 15 amino acids. CDR3: CASSLVGPENTEAFF. The CDR3 DNA follows: TGTGCCAGCAGTTTGGTCGGACCGGAGAACACTGAAGCTTTCTTT. Supplemented by reference TRBV28 and TRBJ1-1, the full variable domain reads DVKVTQSSRYLVKRTGEKVFLECVQDMDHENMFWYRQDPGLGLRLIYFSYDVKMKEKGDIPEGYSVSREKKERFSLILESASTNQTSMYLCASSLVGPENTEAFFGQGTRLTVV.

This clonotype has just a few counts. The V call is TRBV4-3, the J call TRBJ2-7; D tentatively reads TRBD1 or TRBD2 (5 bases each). The germline V gene has CDR1 LGHNA and CDR2 YSLEER. V was shortened by 0 bases and J by 3 bases, with 15 bases between the two germline ends. This CDR3 has 16 amino acids. The CDR3: CASSQDIGQGSYEQYF. The CDR3 region has the DNA TGCGCCAGCAGCCAAGACATAGGACAAGGGAGCTACGAGCAGTACTTC.

This clonotype was observed many times. A junction end diverges from the germline sequence, so it may reflect a read error. The chain links TRBV7-9 to TRBJ2-7, with D tentatively TRBD2 (5 bases). Germline-derived CDR1 and CDR2 are SEHNR and FQNEAQ (reference sequence). The CDR3 totals 12 residues. CDR3 sequence reads: CASSLNEGRQEF. The CDR3 DNA is TGTGCCAGCAGCTTAAATGAGGGCCGCCAGGAGTTC.

This clonotype was seen a handful of times. V and J are TRBV9 and TRBJ2-7; tentative D call: TRBD2 (6 bases). V was cut by 4 bases and J by 7 bases, with 18 bases left in between. This CDR3 has 14 amino acids. CDR1 and CDR2 from the germline V gene are SGDLS and YYNGEE. The CDR3 spells CASSPTGGIGEQYF. For the CDR3, the DNA is TGTGCCAGCAGCCCGACCGGGGGAATAGGGGAGCAGTACTTC.

This clonotype was seen a handful of times. The chain joins TRBV28 to TRBJ2-7, with D perhaps matching TRBD1 (6 bases). V was clipped by 6 bases and J by 0 bases, with 24 bases between them. The CDR3 contains 18 residues. The V gene's germline CDR1 is MDHEN and CDR2 SYDVKM. CDR3 protein: CASSLLMTTGTSSYEQYF. DNA of the CDR3: TGTGCCAGCAGCTTACTTATGACAACAGGGACGAGCTCCTACGAGCAGTACTTC. Complete variable domain (other parts from reference TRBV28 and TRBJ2-7): DVKVTQSSRYLVKRTGEKVFLECVQDMDHENMFWYRQDPGLGLRLIYFSYDVKMKEKGDIPEGYSVSREKKERFSLILESASTNQTSMYLCASSLLMTTGTSSYEQYFGPGTRLTVT.